These 20 T cell receptor beta chains were all obtained from the same sample, sequenced in a study of graft-versus-host responses after intestinal transplantation. Their antigen targets remain unknown. Clones were read by immunoSEQ multiplex PCR, and TCRdb kept only the in-frame ones, dropping some. The sample lists almost 85,000 clones, about nine tenths seen once, with over 0.095% in the top ten. Source: unstimulated CD4+ T cells sorted from spleen or lymph node cells, taken before intestinal transplant. The receptors originated from a human donor who received an intestinal transplant.

V usage is TRBV15 and J usage is TRBJ2-1; the D gene is possibly TRBD2 (6 bases). The germline gives CDR1 LNHNV, CDR2 YYDKDF (reference sequence). Trimming took off 0 bases at V and 9 bases at J, with 12 bases between the two ends. The CDR3 consists of 14 residues. The CDR3 sequence: CATSREPTGVEQFF. The CDR3 DNA reads TGTGCCACCAGCAGAGAGCCTACGGGGGTTGAGCAGTTCTTC.

This chain uses TRBV4-3 with TRBJ2-3; D gene uncertain. The CDR3 contains 14 residues. Per germline, CDR1 LGHNA and CDR2 YSLEER. V was clipped by 0 bases and J by 5 bases, with 9 bases between them. In DNA, the CDR3 is TGCGCCAGCAGCCAAGAGATGTGGAGAGATACGCAGTATTTT. This codes for CASSQEMWRDTQYF.

This chain links TRBV6-1 with TRBJ1-2; D ambiguous. Germline assignment: CDR1 MNHNS and CDR2 SASEGT. V lost 0 bases to trimming and J lost 8 bases, with 13 bases between them. The CDR3 has 14 amino acids. The CDR3 bases are TGTGCCAGCAGTGAAGCTTACTCCTTTCGGGGCTACACCTTC. Protein sequence: CASSEAYSFRGYTF.

Written as DNA, the CDR3 is TGTGCCAGCAGCCCCGGACAGCGAGCCCAAGAGACCCAGTACTTC. It codes for CASSPGQRAQETQYF. The chain employs TRBV7-8 and TRBJ2-5; perhaps TRBD1 as D (6 bases). V dropped 5 bases and J dropped 1 base, with 14 bases sitting between them. The CDR3 spans 15 residues. The V gene's germline CDR1 is SGHVS and CDR2 FQNEAQ.

The V and J genes are TRBV4-1 and TRBJ1-2, with D possibly matching TRBD1 (5 bases). The CDR3 covers 13 residues. Trimming removed 1 base at V and 5 bases at J, with 8 bases between. Germline V gives CDR1 MGHRA, CDR2 YSYEKL. For the CDR3, the DNA is TGCGCCAGCAGCCAAGTAAGGGGATATGGCTACACCTTC. Translating gives CASSQVRGYGYTF.

The genes are TRBV5-4 and TRBJ2-7, with 9 bases matching TRBD1. Per the germline V gene, CDR1 is SGHNT and CDR2 is YYREEE (reference sequence). The J segment lost 1 base and the V segment lost 4 bases, leaving 6 bases of the junction unmatched. This CDR3 comprises 15 residues. CDR3 nucleotide sequence: TGTGCCAGCAGCCGTCCGGGGACAGGGTCCTACGAGCAGTACTTC. It translates to CASSRPGTGSYEQYF.

This clone was counted once. V is TRBV2 and J is TRBJ1-2; D possibly corresponds to TRBD1 (6 bases). CDR1 SNHLY and CDR2 FYNNEI come from the germline V gene. Trimming removed 3 bases at V and 7 bases at J, with 9 bases between. The CDR3 length is 12 residues. The CDR3 coding sequence is TGTGCCAGCAGTGAGGGGGCGACTGGCTACACCTTC. Its protein is CASSEGATGYTF. Using reference TRBV2 and TRBJ1-2 for the parts outside the CDR3, the full variable domain is EPEVTQTPSHQVTQMGQEVILRCVPISNHLYFYWYRQILGQKVEFLVSFYNNEISEKSEIFDDQFSVERPDGSNFTLKIRSTKLEDSAMYFCASSEGATGYTFGSGTRLTVV.

The genes are TRBV4-3 and TRBJ2-3, with a weak D call TRBD2 (5 bases). CDR1 is LGHNA and CDR2 is YSLEER in the germline V gene. The CDR3 length is 14 residues. With 0 bases removed from V and 3 bases from J, the gap between germline ends came to 7 bases. The CDR3 sequence: CASSQDRTTDTQYF. The CDR3 DNA sequence: TGCGCCAGCAGCCAAGACAGGACTACAGATACGCAGTATTTT.

The chain uses TRBV7-2 and TRBJ2-2, with D possibly TRBD2 on 5 matching bases. CDR1 is SGHTA and CDR2 is FQGNSA in the germline V gene. V was trimmed by 2 bases and J by 6 bases, leaving 10 bases between them. This CDR3 has 14 amino acids. The CDR3 nucleotides are TGTGCCAGCAGCTTAAGGACTGGTCCCGGGGAGCTGTTTTTT. Encoded protein: CASSLRTGPGELFF.

This clone was counted a single time. The chain is built from TRBV18 and TRBJ2-3; 9 bases map to TRBD2. The length of the CDR3 is 17 residues. The V gene's germline CDR1 is KGHSH and CDR2 LQKENI. J gave up 2 bases and V 5 bases, and 11 bases lay outside the gene matches. The CDR3 DNA follows: TGTGCCAGCTCAACTCCGGGACTAGCCGACTACACAGATACGCAGTATTTT. As protein: CASSTPGLADYTDTQYF.

Comments on this clone: At one end, the junction sequence differs from germline, possibly due to a read error. The V gene is TRBV7-2, the J gene TRBJ2-3; perhaps TRBD1 as D (6 bases). This CDR3 region has 13 residues. The germline gives CDR1 SGHTA, CDR2 FQGNSA. The CDR3 DNA reads as TGTGCCAGCAGCTTCAGTCGCACAGGGAACCTTTTTTTT. The encoded protein is CASSFSRTGNLFF.

The V call is TRBV19, the J call TRBJ2-7, with a tentative D call TRBD1 (6 bases). Germline V lookup: CDR1 LNHDA, CDR2 SQIVND (reference sequence). The CDR3 spans 13 residues. The V end lost 5 bases, the J end lost 6 bases, and 14 bases lay between the germline ends. CDR3 loop: CASSFQGSAEQYF. DNA of the CDR3: TGTGCCAGTAGTTTCCAGGGGTCCGCCGAGCAGTACTTC.

The gene calls are TRBV28 and TRBJ1-2, with TRBD1 as a possible D gene (5 bases). Germline values: CDR1 MDHEN, CDR2 SYDVKM. The CDR3 contains 14 residues. Trimming removed 6 bases from V and 4 bases from J, with 15 bases in between. CDR3 sequence (DNA): TGTGCCAGCAGGTCGCCGGCGACAGCCTATGGCTACACCTTC. Residues: CASRSPATAYGYTF.

The chain has TRBV6-5 and TRBJ1-1, with 10 bases lining up with TRBD1. The trim removed 5 bases at V and 6 bases at J, leaving 9 bases unmatched. The CDR3 covers 15 residues. CDR1 MNHEY and CDR2 SVGAGI come from the germline V gene. The CDR3 sequence: CASSRTGGTLAEAFF. CDR3 DNA: TGTGCCAGCAGTCGGACAGGGGGTACTCTCGCTGAAGCTTTCTTT.

The chain links TRBV30 to TRBJ1-1, with D uncertain. The CDR3 has 11 amino acids. Per the germline V gene, CDR1 is GTSNPN and CDR2 is SVGIG (reference sequence). V dropped 2 bases and J dropped 8 bases, with 9 bases sitting between them. The CDR3 DNA follows: TGTGCCTGGAGTACGGTCCTCGAAGCTTTCTTT. It translates to CAWSTVLEAFF.

This chain uses TRBV11-2 with TRBJ1-1; D uncertain. CDR1 and CDR2 from the germline V gene are SGHAT and FQNNGV. V shed 2 bases and J shed 10 bases, with 11 bases lying between them. CDR3 size: 12 residues. CDR3 nucleotide sequence: TGTGCCAGCAGCTTAATGGGTGGCGGAGCTTTCTTT. Translation gives CASSLMGGGAFF.

This CDR3 is CASSLDYEQYF. In DNA form, the CDR3 reads TGTGCCAGCAGCTTAGACTACGAGCAGTACTTC. This rearrangement joins TRBV7-2 to TRBJ2-5; D not resolved. With the DNA end fitting TRBJ2-7 better, the J assignment may be wrong. The V gene's germline CDR1 is SGHTA and CDR2 FQGNSA. The CDR3 covers 11 residues.

The V gene is TRBV30, the J gene TRBJ2-4; D gene ambiguous. CDR3 length: 13 residues. The V gene's germline CDR1 is GTSNPN and CDR2 SVGIG (reference sequence). The V end was cut by 6 bases, the J end by 0 bases, with 9 bases between. CDR3 nucleotides: TGTGCCTGTAACTCCATAGCCAAAAACATTCAGTACTTC. Protein product: CACNSIAKNIQYF.

The chain recombines TRBV7-9 with TRBJ1-2, with TRBD1 matching over 9 bases. This CDR3 has 17 residues. Germline V gene sequence: CDR1 SEHNR, CDR2 FQNEAQ (reference sequence). The V gene end was trimmed by 4 bases and the J gene end by 4 bases; junction bases not matched to a gene: 13. The CDR3 DNA is TGTGCCAGCAGCTCCTCCTATGGACAGGGGCCGTCCTATGGCTACACCTTC. This translates into CASSSSYGQGPSYGYTF.

The chain employs TRBV19 and TRBJ1-1; D might be TRBD1 (5 bases). Germline loops: CDR1 LNHDA, CDR2 SQIVND (reference sequence). V shed 6 bases and J shed 0 bases, with 11 bases lying between them. The CDR3 has 14 amino acids. The CDR3 protein is CASRTDSLNTEAFF. The CDR3, as DNA: TGTGCCAGTAGGACCGACAGCTTGAACACTGAAGCTTTCTTT.